This section outlines one T cell receptor beta chain sequence together with its context. There are 14 residues in the CDR3. V lost 4 bases and J lost 0, with 11 bases in between. Germline V gives CDR1 SGDLS, CDR2 YYNGEE. This sample is drawn from a study of PD-1 blockade in mismatch repair-deficient tumors. TCRdb's table, derived via immunoSEQ multiplex PCR, lists solely in-frame clones and lacks some. Of 8,500 to 9,500 clones detected, about 85% appear once; the ten largest clones hold approximately 0.97%. The specimen comprised PBMCs, sampled 46 weeks after starting pembrolizumab. This clonotype originated in an adult with mismatch repair-deficient cancer. The chain joins TRBV9 to TRBJ2-7, with D possibly matching TRBD1 (6 bases). The DNA of the CDR3 is TGTGCCAGCAGCCCACGGACAGACTCCTACGAGCAGTACTTC. It specifies CASSPRTDSYEQYF.